The sequence of this TCR beta chain was determined in a study of blood T cell repertoires in COVID-19 (dated by TCRdb to 2019 to 2021). For context, the study as a whole: Samples from collaborators originated in the United States, Italy and Spain and spanned both the acute and convalescent phases of COVID-19. The prospective study material was composed of cDNA or gDNA derived from T cells, B-cell-depleted T cells, or PBMCs. Subjects who had been exposed to COVID-19, were actively infected with it, or had recovered from it provided the deeply sampled blood TCRbeta repertoires that made up the dataset. The repertoires were made available in a free public database intended to serve as a resource for research on the immune response to SARS-CoV-2. Samples were obtained from the ongoing ImmuneRACE study (first 160 participants) and from about 1,300 subjects provided by 6 global collaborators. A de-identified subject ID, COVID-19 status, age in years and sex were almost always included in the sample metadata. Where HLA class I and class II types were available, the types were taken from metadata supplied by the sample provider, not from assay-based typing. The investigation overall reported the following: Clinical and demographic metadata were provided uncurated, with the amount varying by source and participant.

As to this clone: Its binding antigen is unknown. No much larger clone is present one base from it, and per-base qualities are unavailable.

Collaborating institutions collected whole blood in K2EDTA tubes following their own protocols. For TCRbeta analysis, collaborators shipped samples in one of three forms: frozen whole blood, isolated PBMCs, or DNA extracted from either of those sample types. The CDR3 runs 16 amino acids, cysteine and phenylalanine included. The read is trimmed to its CDR3 DNA, 48 bases read in frame from base 1. CDR1 and CDR2, per the germline V gene, are SGDLS and YYNGEE. Trimming removed 0 bases from V and 3 bases from J, leaving 13 bases between the germline ends. The immunoSEQ Assay, a bias-controlled multiplex PCR, was used to amplify TCRbeta CDR3 regions from genomic DNA. Turning to the authors' computational methods: Nucleated cell counts per sample were estimated from amplification of reference gene primers within the assay. To quantify the absolute abundance of each unique TCRbeta CDR3 rearrangement, sequence reads were collapsed and filtered. Productive Simpson clonality was computed per sample as the square root of Simpson's diversity index over productive rearrangements. What TCRdb holds here is the immuneACCESS table cut down to in-frame rearrangements. Part of the clones is not present; checked against another copy, under half of the missing clones reflect an unresolved V gene, and the others are unexplained. V and J calls and clone size follow that table, whereas D and trimming were derived from the DNA. Recorded for this sample are under 200,000 clones; about 86% of them occurred a single time. Approximately 2.6% of the sample is held by the ten biggest clonotypes.

Recombination joined TRBV9 with TRBJ2-1; a tentative D call is TRBD2 (5 bases match). Sequences were obtained from peripheral blood. The receptor was isolated from a human donor with acute or convalescent COVID-19. The donor label of this sample is uncertain. The CDR3 protein is CASSVGGALVYNEQFF. The bases read TGTGCCAGCAGCGTAGGGGGAGCGTTAGTCTACAATGAGCAGTTCTTC.